A single sample gave rise to the 9 T cell receptor beta chains below, sequenced in a study of T-cell reconstitution after alpha-beta-depleted transplantation in children. TCRbeta library preparation incorporated unique molecular identifiers. MiXCR, applied by TCRdb to the PCR reads, yields one record per CDR3 protein. The table lists approximately 300,000 distinct CDR3 sequences, roughly 9.1% of them singletons, with approximately 7% in the top ten. The input for sequencing was PBMCs, taken before TCRalphabeta/CD19-depleted stem cell transplant. The receptors were gathered from a boy in the first two years of life with acute myeloid leukemia, due to receive a stem cell transplant.

This clonotype occurred many times. The V gene is TRBV12-3 or TRBV12-4, the J gene TRBJ2-3; D gene unclear. V was clipped by 6 bases and J by 4 bases, with 14 bases between them. This CDR3 has 14 residues. CDR3 sequence: CASSQRFGADTQYF. The CDR3 DNA is TGTGCCAGCAGCCAGCGTTTTGGGGCAGATACGCAGTATTTT.

The sample holds many counts of this clonotype. The rearrangement links TRBV29-1 to TRBJ2-5; D is unresolved. Germline values: CDR1 SQVTM, CDR2 ANQGSEA. The CDR3 contains 13 residues. Trimming took 4 bases from V and 1 from J, leaving 10 bases between them. CDR3 sequence reads: CSVGAVLQETQYF. CDR3 in DNA: TGCAGCGTTGGGGCGGTCCTCCAAGAGACCCAGTACTTC.

The V and J genes are TRBV5-1 and TRBJ1-1, with D perhaps matching TRBD1 (5 bases). CDR1 and CDR2 (germline): SGHRS, YFSETQ. The V end was cut by 4 bases, the J end by 1 base, with 8 bases between. CDR3 length: 13 residues. CDR3 DNA: TGCGCCAGCAGCACGGACACGAACACTGAAGCTTTCTTT. It is translated as CASSTDTNTEAFF.

There are many counts of this clonotype. The V call is TRBV5-1, the J call TRBJ2-2; 13 nucleotides match TRBD2. CDR3 size: 15 residues. After removal of 4 bases from V and 6 bases from J, the junction contained 3 bases not matched to a gene. CDR1 is SGHRS, CDR2 YFSETQ, per germline. CDR3 DNA: TGCGCCAGCAGCCCCGGACTAGCGGGAGCCGGGGAGCTGTTTTTT. Encoded protein: CASSPGLAGAGELFF. Variable domain in full (rest from reference TRBV5-1 and TRBJ2-2): KAGVTQTPRYLIKTRGQQVTLSCSPISGHRSVSWYQQTPGQGLQFLFEYFSETQRNKGNFPGRFSGRQFSNSRSEMNVSTLELGDSALYLCASSPGLAGAGELFFGEGSRLTVL.

The V gene is TRBV5-5, the J gene TRBJ1-1, with TRBD1 as a possible D gene (6 bases). Germline V gene data show CDR1 as SGHKS and CDR2 as YYEKEE (reference sequence). Trimming pared 3 bases from V and 6 bases from J, leaving 15 bases between. This CDR3 is built from 14 residues. The CDR3 sequence is CASSSPWGGAEAFF. CDR3 in DNA: TGTGCCAGCAGCTCGCCGTGGGGGGGCGCTGAAGCTTTCTTT.

This clonotype has at least ten counts. The chain combines TRBV5-6 with TRBJ2-2; 9 bases fit TRBD1. V shed 2 bases, J shed 3 bases, and the junction held 5 bases outside the gene matches. The CDR3 covers 16 residues. CDR1 and CDR2 (germline): SGHDT, YYEEEE. DNA of the CDR3: TGTGCCAGCAGCTTCACAGGGGGCGTCGACACCGGGGAGCTGTTTTTT. Protein sequence: CASSFTGGVDTGELFF.

This clonotype was observed a handful of times. The gene calls are TRBV6-1 and TRBJ2-2; D is undetermined. This CDR3 has 16 amino acids. The V gene lost 6 bases and the J gene lost 0 bases, with 14 bases spanning the gap. The V gene's germline CDR1 is MNHNS and CDR2 SASEGT. The CDR3 reads CASSSFWRTNTGELFF. The CDR3 nucleotides read TGTGCCAGCAGCTCTTTTTGGCGGACGAACACCGGGGAGCTGTTTTTT.

This clonotype was counted between two and nine times. The chain is built from TRBV20-1 and TRBJ1-2; weak D call: TRBD1 (6 bases). Trimming removed 1 base at V and 4 bases at J, with 22 bases between. The CDR3 sequence is 17 residues long. Looked up from germline, CDR1 is DFQATT and CDR2 is SNEGSKA (reference sequence). This CDR3 reads CSARVRRRGRGIYGYTF. The CDR3 DNA sequence: TGCAGTGCTAGAGTGAGGAGGAGGGGGAGGGGAATCTATGGCTACACCTTC.

In this sample, this clonotype turned up a few times. V and J are TRBV7-2 and TRBJ2-7, with 8 bases fitting TRBD2. The V gene end was trimmed by 3 bases and the J gene end by 0 bases; junction bases not matched to a gene: 10. Germline values: CDR1 SGHTA, CDR2 FQGNSA. This CDR3 is 17 amino acids long. The CDR3: CASSFLAAGGLSYEQYF. The DNA of the CDR3 is TGTGCCAGCAGCTTCCTGGCGGCGGGGGGACTCTCCTACGAGCAGTACTTC. The entire variable domain, with the rest obtained from reference TRBV7-2 and TRBJ2-7, is as follows: GAGVSQSPSNKVTEKGKDVELRCDPISGHTALYWYRQSLGQGLEFLIYFQGNSAPDKSGLPSDRFSAERTGGSVSTLTIQRTQQEDSAVYLCASSFLAAGGLSYEQYFGPGTRLTVT.